The 30 T cell receptor beta chains given below trace back to one sample, sequenced in a study of blood T cell repertoires in COVID-19. Only in-frame clones appear in the TCRdb table, and some are missing; sequencing was by immunoSEQ multiplex PCR. The table shows 150,000 to 200,000 clones, with 80% to 85% occurring only once. Specimen: PBMCs or T cells enriched from blood (not recorded which). The receptors come from a woman in her fifties or sixties who had recovered from COVID-19.

V usage is TRBV5-8 and J usage is TRBJ1-5, with 9 bases aligning to TRBD1. The CDR3 has 14 residues. V gave up 5 bases and J gave up 5 bases; unmatched junction bases: 5. Germline CDR1 is SGHTS and CDR2 is YDEGEE. This CDR3 reads CASRPRTGDQPQHF. CDR3 DNA sequence: TGTGCCAGCAGACCCAGGACAGGGGATCAGCCCCAGCATTTT.

The chain links TRBV4-2 to TRBJ1-1; maybe TRBD1 (6 bases). V lost 0 bases and J 2 bases, leaving 10 bases between the germline ends. CDR1 is LGHNA, CDR2 YNFKEQ, per germline. This CDR3 has 15 residues. The CDR3 nucleotides read TGTGCCAGCAGCCAAGATACAGGGCCCAACACTGAAGCTTTCTTT. Amino acid sequence: CASSQDTGPNTEAFF.

This clone was seen only a few times. The V gene is TRBV11-2, the J gene TRBJ2-1; TRBD2 matches at 13 bases. CDR3 length: 16 amino acids. The V and J ends lost 5 bases and 6 bases, in that order; junction bases with no gene match: 7. Germline assignment: CDR1 SGHAT and CDR2 FQNNGV. As DNA, the CDR3 is TGTGCCAGCAGCCCGTCACTAGCGGGGGGGCTCAATGAGCAGTTCTTC. Residues: CASSPSLAGGLNEQFF.

The chain uses TRBV6-6 and TRBJ2-3, with 8 bases matching TRBD2. CDR3 length: 17 residues. Germline V gives CDR1 MNHNY, CDR2 SVGAGI (reference sequence). Germline trimming cut 5 bases from V and 7 bases from J; bases unmatched to any gene: 17. Written as DNA, the CDR3 is TGTGCCAGCAGTCCCCATTTGGCGGGGGGTCGTGGGTATACGCAGTATTTT. It is translated as CASSPHLAGGRGYTQYF.

Ten or more counts support this clone. The rearrangement links TRBV14 to TRBJ1-5, with a possible D match to TRBD1 (6 bases). The V gene's germline CDR1 is SGHDN and CDR2 FVKESK. Deletions cut 9 bases from V and 3 bases from J, with 15 bases between. The CDR3 runs to 14 residues. Written as DNA, the CDR3 is TGTGCCAGTTCCAGCAGGGGAAACAATCAGCCCCAGCATTTT. Translating gives CASSSRGNNQPQHF. The entire variable domain, with the rest obtained from reference TRBV14 and TRBJ1-5, is as follows: EAGVTQFPSHSVIEKGQTVTLRCDPISGHDNLYWYRRVMGKEIKFLLHFVKESKQDESGMPNNRFLAERTGGTYSTLKVQPAELEDSGVYFCASSSRGNNQPQHFGDGTRLSIL.

V and J are TRBV5-1 and TRBJ2-5; 13 nucleotides align to TRBD2. V lost 0 bases, J lost 4 bases, and 0 bases stayed unmatched. The CDR3 covers 15 residues. Germline assignment: CDR1 SGHRS and CDR2 YFSETQ. The CDR3 DNA reads TGCGCCAGCAGCTTGGGACTAGCGGGAGGAGAGACCCAGTACTTC. It encodes CASSLGLAGGETQYF.

The chain recombines TRBV18 with TRBJ2-1; 9 nucleotides match TRBD2. This CDR3 region has 15 residues. Germline CDR1 is KGHSH and CDR2 is LQKENI. Trimming removed 3 bases from V and 3 bases from J; junction bases left unmatched: 3. Written as DNA, the CDR3 is TGTGCCAGCTCACCGGGGCGGGGGGGCTACAATGAGCAGTTCTTC. It yields the protein CASSPGRGGYNEQFF.

V gene TRBV3-1 (or the pseudogene TRBV3-2) combines with J gene TRBJ1-2, with 10 bases identical to TRBD1. This CDR3 is built from 13 residues. V trimming: 3 bases; J trimming: 7 bases; junction bases outside the gene matches: 2. The germline gives CDR1 LGHDT, CDR2 YNNKEL (reference sequence). The CDR3 is CASSQGQGIGYTF. The CDR3 DNA follows: TGTGCCAGCAGCCAGGGACAGGGGATTGGCTACACCTTC.

The CDR3 loop is CASSTGAGDRNTIYF. The CDR3 DNA is TGCGCCAGCAGCACTGGCGCCGGAGATCGAAACACCATATATTTT. The rearrangement uses TRBV5-1 and TRBJ1-3; no reliable D call. Germline V gene data show CDR1 as SGHRS and CDR2 as YFSETQ. V lost 4 bases and J lost 5, with 16 bases in between. This CDR3 comprises 15 residues.

This clone showed up just a few times. This chain connects TRBV27 to TRBJ2-1; D is unclear. This CDR3 contains 13 residues. Trimming removed 0 bases from V and 4 bases from J, with 4 bases in between. Germline V gene data show CDR1 as MNHEY and CDR2 as SMNVEV (reference sequence). This CDR3 reads CASSLSRYNEQFF. The DNA for the CDR3 is TGTGCCAGCAGTTTATCCCGGTACAATGAGCAGTTCTTC.

This clone was recorded only once. The chain links TRBV9 to TRBJ2-3; D is possibly TRBD2 (6 bases). The CDR3 extends over 14 amino acids. Germline CDR1 is SGDLS and CDR2 is YYNGEE. V was cut by 0 bases and J by 5 bases, with 10 bases left in between. The chain's CDR3 is CASSVGSGGDTQYF. The CDR3 DNA sequence: TGTGCCAGCAGCGTAGGTAGCGGCGGAGATACGCAGTATTTT. The variable domain in full, with the rest retrieved from reference TRBV9 and TRBJ2-3, is DSGVTQTPKHLITATGQRVTLRCSPRSGDLSVYWYQQSLDQGLQFLIQYYNGEERAKGNILERFSAQQFPDLHSELNLSSLELGDSALYFCASSVGSGGDTQYFGPGTRLTVL.

The chain joins TRBV5-1 to TRBJ2-1; 8 nucleotides line up with TRBD2. Germline values: CDR1 SGHRS, CDR2 YFSETQ. CDR3 size: 14 residues. V gave up 3 bases and J gave up 3 bases; unmatched junction bases: 2. For the CDR3, the DNA is TGCGCCAGCAGCTCAGGGACTAGCTACAATGAGCAGTTCTTC. Protein sequence: CASSSGTSYNEQFF.

J is TRBJ2-2 and V is TRBV28, with a weak D call TRBD2 (7 bases). CDR1 MDHEN and CDR2 SYDVKM come from the germline V gene. This CDR3 spans 21 amino acids. Trimming took 3 bases from V and 1 from J, leaving 27 bases between them. This CDR3 is CASSFFSLYGGGALNTGELFF. For the CDR3, the DNA is TGTGCCAGCAGTTTCTTCTCTCTTTATGGCGGGGGCGCCCTGAACACCGGGGAGCTGTTTTTT.

The chain joins TRBV7-2 to TRBJ2-3; 8 nucleotides line up with TRBD2. Germline assignment: CDR1 SGHTA and CDR2 FQGNSA. The CDR3 runs to 16 residues. The trim removed 5 bases at V and 3 bases at J, leaving 10 bases unmatched. The CDR3 DNA reads TGTGCCAGCAGCGCTAAATTCGGGGGGGCAACAGATACGCAGTATTTT. Amino acids: CASSAKFGGATDTQYF.

The gene calls are TRBV18 and TRBJ2-1; 11 nucleotides line up with TRBD1. V lost 1 base to trimming and J lost 8 bases; unmatched junction nucleotides: 10. The length of the CDR3 is 17 residues. Germline loops: CDR1 KGHSH, CDR2 LQKENI. CDR3 loop: CASSPLRTGTGGDEQFF. CDR3 DNA: TGTGCCAGCTCACCACTCAGGACCGGGACAGGGGGGGATGAGCAGTTCTTC.

The chain employs TRBV9 and TRBJ1-3, with a possible D match to TRBD1 (5 bases). V lost 3 bases, J lost 8 bases, and 12 bases lay in between. The CDR3 totals 13 residues. Germline CDR1 SGDLS, CDR2 YYNGEE. This CDR3 is CASSAPGFDTIYF. The CDR3 bases are TGTGCCAGCAGCGCCCCAGGGTTTGACACCATATATTTT.

The chain links TRBV10-3 to TRBJ2-7, with 13 nucleotides matching TRBD2. The CDR3 loop spans 15 amino acids. V lost 3 bases and J lost 7; bases outside the gene matches: 6. Germline CDR1 and CDR2: ENHRY and SYGVKD. The CDR3 loop is CAISDSGLAGEEQYF. In nucleotides, the CDR3 is TGTGCCATCAGTGATTCCGGACTAGCGGGAGAAGAGCAGTACTTC.

This chain's CDR3 is CASSPWASYVPYEQYF. DNA for the CDR3: TGTGCCAGCAGCCCCTGGGCCTCGTATGTCCCCTACGAGCAGTACTTC. The rearrangement uses TRBV11-1 and TRBJ2-7; unclear D gene. The CDR3 contains 16 residues. V gave up 5 bases and J gave up 2 bases, with 19 bases separating them. The germline V gene encodes CDR1 SGHAT and CDR2 FQDESV (reference sequence).

The V gene is TRBV4-2, the J gene TRBJ1-1; D is perhaps TRBD1 (6 bases). Germline assignment: CDR1 LGHNA and CDR2 YNFKEQ. V was pared by 0 bases and J by 5 bases, with 13 bases between. The CDR3 covers 15 residues. CDR3 sequence reads: CASSQEGAHGTEAFF. In DNA form, the CDR3 reads TGTGCCAGCAGCCAAGAGGGGGCCCACGGGACTGAAGCTTTCTTT.

The V call is TRBV5-1, the J call TRBJ2-3; D may be TRBD2 (5 bases). There are 15 residues in the CDR3. Looked up from germline, CDR1 is SGHRS and CDR2 is YFSETQ. V lost 7 bases, J lost 1 base, and 16 bases lay in between. Here the CDR3 reads CASSLERIGTDTQYF. CDR3 bases: TGCGCCAGCTCGCTTGAGCGGATCGGCACAGATACGCAGTATTTT.

This clone was seen a handful of times. The genes are TRBV24-1 and TRBJ1-1, with D possibly matching TRBD1 (6 bases). The CDR3 totals 12 residues. Germline V gene data show CDR1 as KGHDR and CDR2 as SFDVKD. V lost 5 bases, J lost 10 bases, and 13 bases lay in between. The CDR3 coding sequence is TGTGCCACCAGTGTGGCGGGGGGCTCAGCTTTCTTT. It is translated as CATSVAGGSAFF.

The chain employs TRBV3-1 (or the pseudogene TRBV3-2) and TRBJ1-5; D is uncertain. Trimming stripped 1 base from V and 6 bases from J, with 7 bases between. Per germline, CDR1 LGHDT and CDR2 YNNKEL (reference sequence). This CDR3 region has 13 residues. As DNA, the CDR3 is TGTGCCAGCAGCCAAGGCCGGGGTCAGCCCCAGCATTTT. Encoded protein: CASSQGRGQPQHF.

This rearrangement joins TRBV2 to TRBJ1-6; D unclear. Germline V gene lookup returns CDR1 SNHLY and CDR2 FYNNEI. The CDR3 has 14 residues. Trimming took off 4 bases at V and 6 bases at J, with 10 bases between the two ends. In nucleotides, the CDR3 is TGTGCCAGCAGTGTGGCGAGAGGTAATTCACCCCTCCACTTT. This sequence encodes CASSVARGNSPLHF.

The chain recombines TRBV7-2 with TRBJ2-3; perhaps TRBD1 as D (6 bases). The V end was cut by 2 bases, the J end by 6 bases, with 12 bases between. The CDR3 has 14 amino acids. Germline CDR1 and CDR2: SGHTA and FQGNSA. The CDR3 loop reads CASSLFTGWDTQYF. As DNA, the CDR3 is TGTGCCAGCAGCTTATTTACAGGGTGGGATACGCAGTATTTT.

V usage is TRBV6-6 and J usage is TRBJ1-1, with D possibly TRBD1 on 5 matching bases. Trimming took 7 bases from V and 4 from J, leaving 10 bases between them. This CDR3 region has 12 residues. The germline V gene encodes CDR1 MNHNY and CDR2 SVGAGI (reference sequence). The CDR3 here is CASNTQGTEAFF. CDR3 sequence (DNA): TGTGCCAGCAATACGCAGGGCACTGAAGCTTTCTTT.

The CDR3 nucleotides read TGTGCCAGCAGCCGGGGACAGGGGTTTGATGGCTACACCTTC. As protein: CASSRGQGFDGYTF. The V and J genes are TRBV5-6 and TRBJ1-2, with TRBD1 identical over 10 bases. V was pared by 4 bases and J by 6 bases, with 6 bases of the junction left unmatched. This CDR3 has 14 amino acids. Germline CDR1 is SGHDT and CDR2 is YYEEEE. The complete variable domain, with remaining parts taken from reference TRBV5-6 and TRBJ1-2, reads DAGVTQSPTHLIKTRGQQVTLRCSPKSGHDTVSWYQQALGQGPQFIFQYYEEEERQRGNFPDRFSGHQFPNYSSELNVNALLLGDSALYLCASSRGQGFDGYTFGSGTRLTVV.

The chain uses TRBV18 and TRBJ2-3; weak D call: TRBD2 (5 bases). The CDR3 sequence is 16 residues long. Germline CDR1 reads KGHSH; CDR2 reads LQKENI. V was shortened by 6 bases and J by 2 bases, with 18 bases between the two germline ends. The CDR3 sequence is CASSANLMGATDTQYF. The CDR3 bases are TGTGCCAGCTCCGCCAACCTAATGGGAGCCACAGATACGCAGTATTTT.

J is TRBJ1-1 and V is TRBV19; no clear D. The germline CDR1 and CDR2 sequences are LNHDA and SQIVND (reference sequence). The CDR3 runs 13 residues. V was pared by 2 bases and J by 2 bases, with 6 bases between. DNA of the CDR3: TGTGCCAGTAGTATAACCTATAACACTGAAGCTTTCTTT. Translation gives CASSITYNTEAFF.

The chain joins TRBV5-1 to TRBJ2-5, with 10 bases matching TRBD2. CDR1 and CDR2 from the germline V gene are SGHRS and YFSETQ. The CDR3 runs 15 residues. V dropped 3 bases and J dropped 1; count of bases not matched to a gene: 3. DNA for the CDR3: TGCGCCAGCAGCTCAATAGCGGGAGGCCAAGAGACCCAGTACTTC. As protein: CASSSIAGGQETQYF.

The J gene is TRBJ1-1, the V gene TRBV9; D might be TRBD1 (6 bases). The V gene lost 2 bases and the J gene lost 4 bases, with 12 bases spanning the gap. The CDR3 is made up of 14 amino acids. Germline V gene data show CDR1 as SGDLS and CDR2 as YYNGEE. The DNA for the CDR3 is TGTGCCAGCAGCGTTCAGGGGTCGGGCACTGAAGCTTTCTTT. It specifies CASSVQGSGTEAFF.